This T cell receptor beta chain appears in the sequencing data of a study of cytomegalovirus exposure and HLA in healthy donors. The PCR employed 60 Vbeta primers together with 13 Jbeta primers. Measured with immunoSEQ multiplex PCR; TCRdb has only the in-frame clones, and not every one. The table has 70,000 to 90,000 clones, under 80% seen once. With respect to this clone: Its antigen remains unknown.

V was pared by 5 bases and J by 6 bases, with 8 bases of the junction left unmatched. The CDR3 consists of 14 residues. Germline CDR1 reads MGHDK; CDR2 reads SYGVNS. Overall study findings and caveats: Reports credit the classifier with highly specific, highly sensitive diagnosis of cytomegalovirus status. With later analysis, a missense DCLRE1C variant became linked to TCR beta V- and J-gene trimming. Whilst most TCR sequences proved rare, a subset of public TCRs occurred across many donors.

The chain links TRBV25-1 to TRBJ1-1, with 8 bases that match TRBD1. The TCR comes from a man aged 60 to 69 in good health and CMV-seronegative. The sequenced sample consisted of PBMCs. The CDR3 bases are TGTGCCAGCAGTACGGGTGGCAGGGGGCCTGAAGCTTTCTTT. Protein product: CASSTGGRGPEAFF.